These 29 T cell receptor beta chains share one sample of origin, sequenced in a study of T cell responses to AZD1222 COVID-19 vaccine. TCRdb keeps only in-frame clones here, not all; method: immunoSEQ multiplex PCR. There are about 100,000 clones in the sample; just over 90% occur only once, and around 8.4% lies in the top ten. The sample was peripheral blood, taken 28 days after the second AZD1222 dose. Source of these receptors: an adult who received the AZD1222 COVID-19 vaccine.

In its sample, this clone was seen once. The chain employs TRBV27 and TRBJ1-6; no clear D gene. Looked up from germline, CDR1 is MNHEY and CDR2 is SMNVEV (reference sequence). The V gene lost 6 bases and the J gene lost 5 bases, with 11 bases spanning the gap. There are 14 residues in the CDR3. The CDR3 sequence: CASRRARDNSPLHF. CDR3 bases: TGTGCCAGCAGGAGGGCCCGGGATAATTCACCCCTCCACTTT.

This chain connects TRBV6-5 to TRBJ1-4, with a possible D match to TRBD1 (6 bases). The CDR3 length is 14 residues. CDR1 and CDR2 (germline): MNHEY, SVGAGI. Trimming cost V 5 bases and J 4 bases, with 11 bases left between them. The DNA of the CDR3 is TGTGCCAGCAGTACAGGGTGGAGTAATGAAAAACTGTTTTTT. It codes for CASSTGWSNEKLFF.

The rearrangement joins TRBV19 to TRBJ1-1, with unresolved D. The CDR3 contains 13 residues. CDR1 and CDR2 (germline): LNHDA, SQIVND (reference sequence). V dropped 4 bases and J dropped 1 base, with 7 bases sitting between them. In DNA, the CDR3 is TGTGCCAGTAGTACCCAAGCGAACACTGAAGCTTTCTTT. Protein product: CASSTQANTEAFF.

The rearrangement links TRBV5-1 to TRBJ2-7, with 10 bases lining up with TRBD2. The ends lost 4 bases at V and 4 bases at J; junction bases unmatched: 8. The CDR3 sequence is 15 residues long. Germline values: CDR1 SGHRS, CDR2 YFSETQ. The CDR3: CASSTTGTSVYEQYF. In DNA form, the CDR3 reads TGCGCCAGCAGCACCACCGGGACTAGCGTATACGAGCAGTACTTC.

This chain connects TRBV30 to TRBJ2-1; TRBD2 matches at 9 bases. Germline lookup yields CDR1 GTSNPN and CDR2 SVGIG (reference sequence). Trimming took 1 base from V and 3 from J; bases not matched to a gene: 1. CDR3 length equals 14 residues. The chain's CDR3 is CAWSGSGGYNEQFF. As DNA, the CDR3 is TGTGCCTGGAGTGGTAGCGGGGGCTACAATGAGCAGTTCTTC.

The chain uses TRBV18 and TRBJ1-1, with TRBD1 identical over 7 bases. Germline values: CDR1 KGHSH, CDR2 LQKENI. V dropped 3 bases and J dropped 3; count of bases not matched to a gene: 4. This CDR3 has 14 residues. CDR3 coding DNA: TGTGCCAGCTCACCTCGAACAGGGGACACTGAAGCTTTCTTT. This translates into CASSPRTGDTEAFF.

This rearrangement joins TRBV27 to TRBJ2-1, with TRBD2 matching over 7 bases. Germline assignment: CDR1 MNHEY and CDR2 SMNVEV (reference sequence). The CDR3 is 19 amino acids. V was pared by 4 bases and J by 0 bases, with 15 bases of the junction left unmatched. The CDR3 sequence: CASSSRRGGEESSYNEQFF. CDR3 sequence (DNA): TGTGCCAGCAGTTCGCGCCGGGGAGGGGAAGAGAGCTCCTACAATGAGCAGTTCTTC.

V and J are TRBV27 and TRBJ2-3; maybe TRBD2 (5 bases). V lost 5 bases, J lost 1 base, and 13 bases lay in between. Germline lookup yields CDR1 MNHEY and CDR2 SMNVEV (reference sequence). This CDR3 region has 15 residues. The CDR3 DNA reads TGTGCCAGCAGTGGGGAGTATTGGGGCACAGATACGCAGTATTTT. Amino acid sequence: CASSGEYWGTDTQYF.

The rearrangement joins TRBV28 to TRBJ2-7; weak D call: TRBD2 (5 bases). The CDR3 runs 12 residues. In germline, CDR1 is MDHEN, CDR2 SYDVKM. The ends were cut back, 5 bases at V and 0 bases at J, with 5 bases in the middle. The CDR3 DNA reads as TGTGCCAGCAGTGACTACTCCTACGAGCAGTACTTC. Encoded protein: CASSDYSYEQYF.

The chain combines TRBV25-1 with TRBJ2-1; D ambiguous. Trimming shortened V by 5 bases and J by 8 bases, and 10 bases separated the two germline ends. Looked up from germline, CDR1 is MGHDK and CDR2 is SYGVNS. The CDR3 length is 12 residues. CDR3 protein: CASSIIGDEQFF. The CDR3 DNA reads TGTGCCAGCAGTATAATTGGGGATGAGCAGTTCTTC.

The chain couples TRBV5-4 to TRBJ1-3, with D unclear. Trimming took off 10 bases at V and 1 base at J, with 12 bases between the two ends. The length of the CDR3 is 13 residues. Germline V CDR1 and CDR2: SGHNT, YYREEE (reference sequence). CDR3 sequence (DNA): TGTGCCTGGTCACGGGTATCTGGAAACACCATATATTTT. This codes for CAWSRVSGNTIYF.

This clone has a single count. V is TRBV7-2 and J is TRBJ2-7; the D is unclear. The CDR3 spans 14 residues. V lost 3 bases to trimming and J lost 0 bases, with 9 bases between them. Germline V gene sequence: CDR1 SGHTA, CDR2 FQGNSA. CDR3 loop: CASSLEQSSYEQYF. CDR3 bases: TGTGCCAGCAGCTTGGAACAGAGCTCCTACGAGCAGTACTTC.

V gene TRBV5-8 combines with J gene TRBJ2-7, with 7 bases that match TRBD2. Looked up from germline, CDR1 is SGHTS and CDR2 is YDEGEE. The CDR3 is 14 amino acids. Germline trimming cut 0 bases from V and 7 bases from J; bases unmatched to any gene: 7. This CDR3 is CASSLGGGSREQYF. Here the CDR3 DNA reads TGTGCCAGCAGCTTGGGAGGCGGGAGTAGGGAGCAGTACTTC.

CDR3 residues: CAISAPGVGNEQFF. Written as DNA, the CDR3 is TGTGCCATCAGTGCCCCCGGGGTTGGGAATGAGCAGTTCTTC. The chain is built from TRBV10-3 and TRBJ2-1, with a possible D match to TRBD2 (5 bases). The V and J ends lost 4 bases and 7 bases respectively, with 14 bases between them. This CDR3 has 14 residues. Germline CDR1 reads ENHRY; CDR2 reads SYGVKD.

The chain links TRBV5-1 to TRBJ2-7; TRBD1 matches 11 bases. The germline V gene encodes CDR1 SGHRS and CDR2 YFSETQ. The J segment lost 6 bases and the V segment lost 0 bases, leaving 5 bases of the junction unmatched. The CDR3 is 15 amino acids. CDR3 region: CASSLAGTGGSEQYF. In nucleotides, the CDR3 is TGCGCCAGCAGCTTGGCCGGGACAGGGGGATCCGAGCAGTACTTC.

The genes are TRBV2 and TRBJ1-2; no firm D call. The germline gives CDR1 SNHLY, CDR2 FYNNEI. V was clipped by 3 bases and J by 2 bases, with 4 bases between them. The CDR3 covers 12 residues. In DNA, the CDR3 is TGTGCCAGCAGTGACAGAAACTATGGCTACACCTTC. Residues: CASSDRNYGYTF.

The CDR3 sequence is CASSLASGRVPGELFF. The CDR3 bases are TGTGCCAGCAGCTTGGCTAGCGGGAGGGTTCCCGGGGAGCTGTTTTTT. The V call is TRBV5-4, the J call TRBJ2-2; 12 bases agree with TRBD2. Germline V gives CDR1 SGHNT, CDR2 YYREEE (reference sequence). V shed 0 bases, J shed 6 bases, and the junction held 3 bases outside the gene matches. The CDR3 spans 16 residues.

The J gene is TRBJ2-6, the V gene TRBV6-6; a possible D gene is TRBD2 (5 bases). V was pared by 5 bases and J by 0 bases, with 17 bases between. From germline, CDR1 is MNHNY and CDR2 SVGAGI (reference sequence). There are 18 residues in the CDR3. The CDR3 region is CASSPLEGYNSGANVLTF. The CDR3 DNA reads TGTGCCAGCAGTCCCCTCGAGGGTTATAACTCTGGGGCCAACGTCCTGACTTTC.

Written as DNA, the CDR3 is TGTGCCAGCAGCAAGGTAGCGGGAAGGAACACCGGGGAGCTGTTTTTT. The encoded protein is CASSKVAGRNTGELFF. This chain uses TRBV5-4 with TRBJ2-2, with 8 bases lining up with TRBD2. CDR1 is SGHNT, CDR2 YYREEE, per germline (reference sequence). The J segment lost 1 base and the V segment lost 4 bases, leaving 6 bases of the junction unmatched. The CDR3 has 16 residues.

This CDR3 reads CASSLSLYNEQFF. CDR3 nucleotide sequence: TGTGCCAGCAGCTTGAGCCTTTACAATGAGCAGTTCTTC. This chain links TRBV11-2 with TRBJ2-1; D is uncertain. Trimming stripped 3 bases from V and 4 bases from J, with 7 bases between. Looked up from germline, CDR1 is SGHAT and CDR2 is FQNNGV. The CDR3 runs to 13 residues.

This chain uses TRBV2 with TRBJ2-7, with D possibly being TRBD1 (6 bases). Trimming removed 6 bases at V and 5 bases at J, with 17 bases between. The CDR3 consists of 14 residues. Germline V gene lookup returns CDR1 SNHLY and CDR2 FYNNEI. The CDR3 DNA reads TGTGCCAGCAGGAGGGACACTGGCTACAACGAGCAGTACTTC. This encodes CASRRDTGYNEQYF.

CDR3 amino acids: CASSESDSNQPQHF. DNA for the CDR3: TGTGCCAGCAGCGAAAGCGATAGCAATCAGCCCCAGCATTTT. This rearrangement joins TRBV6-6 to TRBJ1-5; D is unresolved. The CDR3 is 14 residues long. CDR1 MNHNY and CDR2 SVGAGI come from the germline V gene (reference sequence). Trimming took 6 bases from V and 0 from J, leaving 9 bases between them.

This clone was seen just once. The chain couples TRBV28 to TRBJ1-5; D unclear. Trimming took off 6 bases at V and 3 bases at J, with 6 bases between the two ends. Germline-derived CDR1 and CDR2 are MDHEN and SYDVKM. The CDR3 consists of 12 residues. The CDR3 nucleotides are TGTGCCAGCAGATTAGTCAATCAGCCCCAGCATTTT. This codes for CASRLVNQPQHF. The variable domain in full, with the rest retrieved from reference TRBV28 and TRBJ1-5, is DVKVTQSSRYLVKRTGEKVFLECVQDMDHENMFWYRQDPGLGLRLIYFSYDVKMKEKGDIPEGYSVSREKKERFSLILESASTNQTSMYLCASRLVNQPQHFGDGTRLSIL.

The chain is built from TRBV7-9 and TRBJ1-6; 8 nucleotides line up with TRBD1. Germline V gives CDR1 SEHNR, CDR2 FQNEAQ (reference sequence). J lost 7 bases, V lost 5 bases, and 7 bases had no gene match. This CDR3 has 15 amino acids. CDR3 in DNA: TGTGCCAGCAGCCCGGGGGACAGGAGAAATTCACCCCTCCACTTT. Translation: CASSPGDRRNSPLHF.

The V and J genes are TRBV7-8 and TRBJ2-1, with D uncertain. The CDR3 length is 19 residues. Germline loops: CDR1 SGHVS, CDR2 FQNEAQ. V was trimmed by 2 bases and J by 3 bases, leaving 23 bases between them. The CDR3 DNA follows: TGTGCCAGCAGCTTAATACTCCGCAAAGCCCCCACCCTCTACAATGAGCAGTTCTTC. This translates into CASSLILRKAPTLYNEQFF.

This clone was found once. The V call is TRBV5-6, the J call TRBJ2-1, with 10 bases aligning to TRBD2. Germline V gives CDR1 SGHDT, CDR2 YYEEEE. J lost 3 bases, V lost 0 bases, and 9 bases had no gene match. The CDR3 runs to 18 residues. The CDR3 sequence: CASSLARVAGGIYNEQFF. The CDR3 DNA sequence: TGTGCCAGCAGCTTGGCCAGGGTAGCGGGGGGTATCTACAATGAGCAGTTCTTC.

This clone was detected only once. The V gene is TRBV27, the J gene TRBJ1-4, with D possibly matching TRBD1 (5 bases). In germline, CDR1 is MNHEY, CDR2 SMNVEV (reference sequence). CDR3 length: 14 amino acids. Trimming shortened V by 5 bases and J by 8 bases, and 15 bases separated the two germline ends. The CDR3 region is CASSNGTPREKLFF. CDR3 coding DNA: TGTGCCAGCAGTAATGGGACGCCGAGGGAAAAACTGTTTTTT.

The chain uses TRBV6-7 and TRBJ2-3; TRBD1 is a possible D gene (5 bases). TRBV6-7 is sorted into the ORF group, with uncertain function. Trimming stripped 6 bases from V and 0 bases from J, with 7 bases between. The CDR3 totals 13 residues. The CDR3 here is CASSRQSTDTQYF. In nucleotides, the CDR3 is TGTGCCAGCAGCCGACAGAGCACAGATACGCAGTATTTT.

Turning to this clone: Within the sample, other DNA sequences also encode this same CDR3. The V gene is TRBV5-1, the J gene TRBJ2-5, with 7 bases identical to TRBD1. J was trimmed by 1 base and V by 0 bases; bases with no gene match: 3. The CDR3 totals 15 residues. The germline V gene encodes CDR1 SGHRS and CDR2 YFSETQ. The chain's CDR3 is CASSLEGQPQETQYF. CDR3 nucleotide sequence: TGCGCCAGCAGCTTGGAGGGACAGCCCCAAGAGACCCAGTACTTC.